The source of this T cell receptor beta chain is a study of metastatic and nonmetastatic thyroid tumors. Across the whole study: Blood and tumor or nodule tissue repertoires from malignant and benign thyroid patients were compared.

No treatment of any kind had been given to any patient before thyroid surgery. In the original analysis: Building a distant-metastasis classifier for papillary thyroid cancer drew on CDR3 differences across clinicopathological groups. TCRdb re-called the PCR reads via MiXCR. The V and J calls reflect TCRdb's pipeline rather than the authors' work. The profile shows 25,000 to 35,000 clones, roughly 15% of them singletons. The CDR3 extends over 14 amino acids. Per the germline V gene, CDR1 is SNHLY and CDR2 is FYNNEI. With respect to this clone: The junction departs from germline at one end; a sequencing error may be responsible.

Sequenced material: blood. This TCR was sampled from a female donor with papillary thyroid cancer or a benign thyroid nodule (not recorded which). Some clones in this sample may be carry-over from other donors' samples. The rearrangement uses TRBV2 and TRBJ2-7; no clear D gene. The chain's CDR3 is CVSRRLRLTYEQYF. In DNA, the CDR3 is TGTGTCAGCAGACGCCTGCGGTTAACCTACGAGCAGTACTTC.